These T cell receptor beta chains were read from a single sample in a study of cytomegalovirus exposure and HLA in healthy donors. The method was immunoSEQ multiplex PCR; TCRdb's version includes in-frame clones alone and lacks a portion of them. The data show tens of thousands of clones, 62% seen once. Source material: PBMCs. The receptors come from a male donor in good health and CMV-seropositive. Each CDR3 is given with its conserved first and last residue. The D gene is left open where the match is weak. Size is stated for part of the rows, as once, few or many counts, or as a class when the clone is expanded.

TRBJ2-2 . 16 TRBD2 TRBV6-4 CASSEVAGGETGELFF TGTGCCAGCAGTGAAGTGGCGGGGGGGGAGACCGGGGAGCTGTTTTTT
TRBJ2-5 few 13 TRBD1 TRBV6-5 CASSTGQGETQYF TGTGCCAGCAGTACCGGACAGGGAGAGACCCAGTACTTC
TRBJ1-4 few 15 . TRBV5-4 CASSLQGPADEKLFF TGTGCCAGCAGCTTGCAGGGGCCGGCAGATGAAAAACTGTTTTTT
TRBJ2-7 . 18 TRBD1 TRBV5-4 CASSHTGRQGKLDYEQYF TGTGCCAGCAGCCACACAGGCAGACAGGGAAAGCTAGACTACGAGCAGTACTTC
TRBJ1-2 . 12 . TRBV5-1 CASSRDTDGYTF TGCGCCAGCAGCCGGGACACTGATGGCTACACCTTC
TRBJ2-3 . 17 TRBD2 TRBV5-1 CASSSAAGGRRTDTQYF TGCGCCAGCAGCTCGGCAGCGGGAGGGCGTCGCACAGATACGCAGTATTTT
TRBJ2-5 . 13 TRBD1 TRBV5-4 CASSLGTGETQYF TGTGCCAGCAGCCTAGGGACAGGAGAGACCCAGTACTTC
TRBJ1-6 . 14 TRBD1 TRBV5-6 CASSRRDRGSPLHF TGTGCCAGCAGCCGCCGGGACAGGGGTTCACCCCTCCACTTT
TRBJ1-1 . 13 . TRBV13 CASSLTVNTEAFF TGTGCCAGCAGCTTGACAGTGAACACTGAAGCTTTCTTT
TRBJ1-5 . 18 . TRBV7-8 CASSPRVGGQVGNQPQHF TGTGCCAGCAGCCCTCGGGTGGGGGGGCAGGTTGGCAATCAGCCCCAGCATTTT
TRBJ1-2 . 14 TRBD1 TRBV19 CASSIRTGNYGYTF TGTGCCAGTAGTATTAGGACAGGGAACTATGGCTACACCTTC
TRBJ2-5 . 15 TRBD1 TRBV29-1 CSVISSRGLRETQYF TGCAGCGTCATCTCGAGCAGGGGGTTGCGAGAGACCCAGTACTTC
TRBJ2-1 few 18 TRBD2 TRBV27 CASSSLAGGPISYNEQFF TGTGCCAGCAGTTCCCTAGCGGGGGGGCCAATCTCCTACAATGAGCAGTTCTTC
TRBJ2-7 . 13 . TRBV5-6 CASSLEGGYEQYF TGTGCCAGCAGCTTAGAAGGGGGCTACGAGCAGTACTTC
TRBJ2-7 . 12 . TRBV5-6 CASSWGLYEQYF TGTGCCAGCAGCTGGGGACTCTACGAGCAGTACTTC